The present T cell receptor (beta chain) was sequenced within a study of spatial heterogeneity in lung cancer. Described time point: blood at routine non-recurrence follow-up after resection. Each CDR3 protein is one row after TCRdb ran MiXCR on the 5' RACE reads. The table shows approximately 11,000 distinct CDR3 sequences, with roughly a tenth occurring only once. The starting material was PBMCs, obtained at follow-up. This receptor was identified in a female donor with early-stage non-small cell lung cancer.

Here the CDR3 DNA reads TGTGCCAGCAGCCGAAGACAGGGACGGGATGAGCAGTTCTTC. This codes for CASSRRQGRDEQFF. This chain uses TRBV7-9 with TRBJ2-1; TRBD1 aligns across 7 bases. V lost 5 bases and J lost 8; bases outside the gene matches: 9. The CDR3 contains 14 residues. Per germline, CDR1 SEHNR and CDR2 FQNEAQ (reference sequence).